Here is one T cell receptor (beta chain) with its context. This CDR3 spans 15 amino acids. Trimming stripped 2 bases from V and 0 bases from J, with 10 bases between. CDR1 and CDR2 (germline): SEHNR, FQNEAQ (reference sequence). This entry is derived from a study of CD8+CD57+ T cells in acquired aplastic anemia. Overall study context: For CD4+ cells, healthy donors had an average of approximately 9.8 million reads.

According to the study, genomic DNA was the template for TCR beta VDJ and CDR3 profiling. MiXCR, applied by TCRdb to the reads, yields one record per CDR3 protein. Counted here are some 120,000 distinct CDR3 sequences, about 46% occurring once; the ten biggest clones make up roughly 2.5%. The sample was sorted CD4+, CD8+, or CD8+CD57+ T cells (not recorded which) from PBMCs. This receptor was taken from a human donor in good health, serving as a control. The rearrangement links TRBV7-9 to TRBJ1-1, with D hard to call. CDR3 sequence: CASSLSGQMNTEAFF. The CDR3 coding sequence is TGTGCCAGCAGCTTAAGCGGTCAGATGAACACTGAAGCTTTCTTT.